Listed below are T cell receptor beta chains from one sample, sequenced in a study of blood T cell repertoires in COVID-19. Data came from immunoSEQ multiplex PCR; TCRdb stores just in-frame clones and leaves some out. The sample yields around 370,000 clones, over 80% seen once. Sequencing was performed on peripheral blood. The receptors derive from a woman in her forties or fifties with COVID-19, enrolled during active disease. CDR3s include the opening cysteine and the closing phenylalanine or tryptophan. Fields, in order: CDR3 length, clone size, V gene, J gene, D gene, CDR3 DNA, CDR3 protein. D genes are given only for firm matches. A clone size is listed for some rows: how often the clone was seen (once, few, many), or a class if it is expanded.

length: 14
size: NA
V: TRBV4-3
J: TRBJ2-7
D: TRBD1
DNA: TGCGCCAGTGGACCGAGACAGGGTTCTTACGAGCAGTACTTC
CDR3: CASGPRQGSYEQYF

length: 15
size: NA
V: TRBV4-2
J: TRBJ2-5
D: TRBD2
DNA: TGTGCCAGCAGCTCCAGGACTAGCGGGATGGAGACCCAGTACTTC
CDR3: CASSSRTSGMETQYF

length: 15
size: NA
V: TRBV6-5
J: TRBJ2-1
D: NA
DNA: TGTGCCAGCACCGAGCGGGTGGGGGGATATGATGAGCAGTTCTTC
CDR3: CASTERVGGYDEQFF

length: 13
size: NA
V: TRBV6-5
J: TRBJ2-5
D: NA
DNA: TGTGCCAGCAGTTACTCCTATCAAGAGACCCAGTACTTC
CDR3: CASSYSYQETQYF

length: 16
size: NA
V: TRBV5-4
J: TRBJ2-2
D: TRBD1
DNA: TGTGCCAGCAGGCAGGGACAGGTTTCCCCTACCGGGGAGCTGTTTTTT
CDR3: CASRQGQVSPTGELFF

length: 14
size: NA
V: TRBV19
J: TRBJ2-1
D: TRBD2
DNA: TGTGCCAGTAGTATTAGATTCGGACTAGTGGTGGAGTTCTTC
CDR3: CASSIRFGLVVEFF

length: 18
size: once
V: TRBV10-3
J: TRBJ2-7
D: NA
DNA: TGTGCCATCAGTGAGCCGTATGATCGGTACGAACCCTCCTACGAGCAGTACTTC
CDR3: CAISEPYDRYEPSYEQYF

length: 16
size: NA
V: TRBV27
J: TRBJ2-1
D: TRBD2
DNA: TGTGCCAGCAGTCCGATAGCGGGAAGCTCCTACAATGAGCAGTTCTTC
CDR3: CASSPIAGSSYNEQFF

length: 15
size: NA
V: TRBV30
J: TRBJ2-3
D: TRBD2
DNA: TGTGCCTGGAGACTAGCGGGAGGGCCTCGGGCTACGCAGTATTTT
CDR3: CAWRLAGGPRATQYF

length: 13
size: few
V: TRBV6-5
J: TRBJ1-2
D: NA
DNA: TGTGCCAGCAGTTATGAGGGAGGACGGGGCTACACCTTC
CDR3: CASSYEGGRGYTF

length: 18
size: NA
V: TRBV19
J: TRBJ2-3
D: TRBD2
DNA: TGTGCCAGTAGCCGGGCCCTAGCGGGAGGGTATAGCACAGATACGCAGTATTTT
CDR3: CASSRALAGGYSTDTQYF

length: 12
size: few
V: TRBV12-3/TRBV12-4
J: TRBJ1-2
D: NA
DNA: TGTGCCAGCAGCGGAACAGAGTATGGCTACACCTTC
CDR3: CASSGTEYGYTF

length: 15
size: NA
V: TRBV18
J: TRBJ1-4
D: TRBD1
DNA: TGTGCCAGCTCAGGACAGGGGGCAACTAATGAAAAACTGTTTTTT
CDR3: CASSGQGATNEKLFF

length: 13
size: once
V: TRBV2
J: TRBJ1-1
D: TRBD1
DNA: TGTGCCAGCAGTGTACAGGGGCGCACTGAAGCTTTCTTT
CDR3: CASSVQGRTEAFF

length: 16
size: NA
V: TRBV18
J: TRBJ1-2
D: TRBD1
DNA: TGTGCCAGCTCACCTTTGCTGGACAGGAATAACTATGGCTACACCTTC
CDR3: CASSPLLDRNNYGYTF

length: 15
size: NA
V: TRBV11-3
J: TRBJ2-7
D: TRBD1
DNA: TGTGCCAGCAGCTTAGTGTCAGGGGGAGAGTACGAGCAGTACTTC
CDR3: CASSLVSGGEYEQYF

length: 14
size: NA
V: TRBV18
J: TRBJ1-5
D: TRBD1
DNA: TGTGCCAGCTCACCGGGACAGGGGGACCAGCCCCAGCATTTT
CDR3: CASSPGQGDQPQHF

length: 15
size: NA
V: TRBV4-2
J: TRBJ2-4
D: NA
DNA: TGTGCCAGCAGCCAAGAGAGGCTAGATACAAACATTCAGTACTTC
CDR3: CASSQERLDTNIQYF

length: 15
size: once
V: TRBV11-2
J: TRBJ1-4
D: NA
DNA: TGTGCCAGCAGCTTATTCGGGGGGGTAGAGGAAAAACTGTTTTTT
CDR3: CASSLFGGVEEKLFF

length: 18
size: NA
V: TRBV21-1
J: TRBJ2-7
D: NA
DNA: TGTGCCAGCAGCCCGCCTGTGGAGGGGGCTTATGACTCCTACGAGCAGTACTTC
CDR3: CASSPPVEGAYDSYEQYF

length: 15
size: NA
V: TRBV3-1/TRBV3-2
J: TRBJ1-3
D: NA
DNA: TGTGCCAGCAGCCTCCAGGGTCTACGTGGGGACACCATATATTTT
CDR3: CASSLQGLRGDTIYF

length: 14
size: once
V: TRBV7-8
J: TRBJ2-3
D: TRBD2
DNA: TGTGCCAGCAGTTTGGGGGGGAGAAGGGATACGCAGTATTTT
CDR3: CASSLGGRRDTQYF

length: 16
size: NA
V: TRBV5-1
J: TRBJ2-7
D: TRBD1
DNA: TGCGCCAGCAGCCCCGGTGACAGGGAGATCCCCTACGAGCAGTACTTC
CDR3: CASSPGDREIPYEQYF

length: 14
size: few
V: TRBV19
J: TRBJ2-3
D: TRBD2
DNA: TGTGCCGCCCCCGGCGGGACTAGCGGGAGTTCGCAGTATTTT
CDR3: CAAPGGTSGSSQYF

length: 13
size: once
V: TRBV5-1
J: TRBJ2-7
D: TRBD1
DNA: TGCGCCAGCACACCGGGACAGGTCCACGAGCAGTACTTC
CDR3: CASTPGQVHEQYF

length: 15
size: NA
V: TRBV18
J: TRBJ2-2
D: NA
DNA: TGTGCCAGCTCACCAGTACAGGGGAACACCGGGGAGCTGTTTTTT
CDR3: CASSPVQGNTGELFF

length: 13
size: few
V: TRBV29-1
J: TRBJ2-3
D: TRBD1
DNA: TGCAGCGTGGACAGGGGTCTCCCAGATACGCAGTATTTT
CDR3: CSVDRGLPDTQYF

length: 15
size: NA
V: TRBV13
J: TRBJ1-1
D: NA
DNA: TGTGCCAGCAGCCCATATTATGGGGGGGCCCCTGAAGCTTTCTTT
CDR3: CASSPYYGGAPEAFF

length: 14
size: NA
V: TRBV4-1
J: TRBJ1-2
D: TRBD1
DNA: TGCGCCAGCAGCAAGGGACAGGGAAACTATGGCTACACCTTC
CDR3: CASSKGQGNYGYTF

length: 19
size: NA
V: TRBV27
J: TRBJ2-5
D: TRBD2
DNA: TGTGCCAGCAGTTTACTGACTAGCGGGAGGGCCCGGGGGCAAGAGACCCAGTACTTC
CDR3: CASSLLTSGRARGQETQYF

length: 14
size: NA
V: TRBV6-5
J: TRBJ1-2
D: NA
DNA: TGTGCCAGCAGCCGACACCCCCTTAACTATGGCTACACCTTC
CDR3: CASSRHPLNYGYTF